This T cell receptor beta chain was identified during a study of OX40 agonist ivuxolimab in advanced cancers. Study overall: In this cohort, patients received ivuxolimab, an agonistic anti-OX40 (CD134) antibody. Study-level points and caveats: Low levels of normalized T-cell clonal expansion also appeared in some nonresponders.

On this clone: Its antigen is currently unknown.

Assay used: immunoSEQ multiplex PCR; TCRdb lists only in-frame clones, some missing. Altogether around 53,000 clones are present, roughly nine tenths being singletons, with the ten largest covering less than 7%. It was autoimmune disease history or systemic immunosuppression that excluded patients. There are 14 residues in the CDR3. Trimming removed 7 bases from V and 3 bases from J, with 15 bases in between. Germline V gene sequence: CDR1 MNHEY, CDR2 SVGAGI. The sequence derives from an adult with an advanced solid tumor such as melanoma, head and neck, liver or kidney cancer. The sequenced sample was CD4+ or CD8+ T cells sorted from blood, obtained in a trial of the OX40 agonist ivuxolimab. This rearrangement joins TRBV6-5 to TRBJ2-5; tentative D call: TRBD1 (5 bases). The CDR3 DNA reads TGTGCCAGCAAAGGGGCCAATACCAAAGAGACCCAGTACTTC. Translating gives CASKGANTKETQYF.